Presented here are 25 T cell receptor beta chains from one specimen sequenced in a study of siplizumab effects on memory and regulatory T cells. Only in-frame clones appear in the TCRdb table, and some are missing; sequencing was by immunoSEQ multiplex PCR. Counted here are about 87,000 clones, roughly 89% occurring once; the ten biggest clones make up around 1.6%. Sequencing used Tregs sorted from blood. These receptors were obtained from a human donor in good health.

The chain combines TRBV9 with TRBJ1-1; D remains unclear. In germline, CDR1 is SGDLS, CDR2 YYNGEE. Trimming took 0 bases from V and 5 from J, leaving 8 bases between them. The CDR3 consists of 13 residues. The CDR3 region has the DNA TGTGCCAGCAGCGTAGCCACCGGGACTGAAGCTTTCTTT. The encoded protein is CASSVATGTEAFF.

The chain uses TRBV6-5 and TRBJ1-1; D unclear. Germline V gene sequence: CDR1 MNHEY, CDR2 SVGAGI. Trimming shortened V by 5 bases and J by 0 bases, and 10 bases separated the two germline ends. The CDR3 contains 14 residues. The CDR3: CASSPGWMNTEAFF. The DNA for the CDR3 is TGTGCCAGCAGTCCCGGGTGGATGAACACTGAAGCTTTCTTT.

V usage is TRBV5-1 and J usage is TRBJ1-3, with D possibly TRBD1 on 6 matching bases. In germline, CDR1 is SGHRS, CDR2 YFSETQ. The CDR3 is 16 residues long. Deletions cut 0 bases from V and 0 bases from J, with 10 bases between. The CDR3 region is CASSLEGGNSGNTIYF. The CDR3 DNA is TGCGCCAGCAGCTTGGAGGGGGGAAACTCTGGAAACACCATATATTTT.

This chain uses TRBV5-1 with TRBJ1-1; maybe TRBD1 (5 bases). This CDR3 spans 13 amino acids. Trimming removed 0 bases at V and 11 bases at J, with 14 bases between. Germline-derived CDR1 and CDR2 are SGHRS and YFSETQ. The CDR3 DNA follows: TGCGCCAGCAGCTTGGCCTCAGGGTCGCTTGCTTTCTTT. This codes for CASSLASGSLAFF.

The rearrangement joins TRBV7-2 to TRBJ1-2; TRBD1 aligns across 9 bases. Germline V gene data show CDR1 as SGHTA and CDR2 as FQGNSA. With V trimmed by 5 bases and J by 8 bases, 6 bases remained unmatched. CDR3 length: 13 residues. DNA for the CDR3: TGTGCCAGCAGCCAACAGGGGGCGAGCGGCTACACCTTC. This gives the protein CASSQQGASGYTF.

The chain links TRBV5-1 to TRBJ1-2; a weak D match, TRBD1 (5 bases). The CDR3 spans 14 residues. Germline CDR1 reads SGHRS; CDR2 reads YFSETQ. Trimming pared 4 bases from V and 4 bases from J, leaving 14 bases between. The CDR3 here is CASSLIPGTYGYTF. The CDR3 DNA follows: TGCGCCAGCAGCCTTATTCCAGGGACCTATGGCTACACCTTC. Combining the CDR3 with reference TRBV5-1 and TRBJ1-2 gives the whole variable domain KAGVTQTPRYLIKTRGQQVTLSCSPISGHRSVSWYQQTPGQGLQFLFEYFSETQRNKGNFPGRFSGRQFSNSRSEMNVSTLELGDSALYLCASSLIPGTYGYTFGSGTRLTVV.

In nucleotides, the CDR3 is TGTGCCAGCCCCGGGACAGGGGGCAATGAGCAGTTCTTC. This sequence encodes CASPGTGGNEQFF. The V gene is TRBV6-1, the J gene TRBJ2-1, with 11 bases matching TRBD1. The CDR3 has 13 residues. Germline CDR1 reads MNHNS; CDR2 reads SASEGT. The V segment lost 8 bases and the J segment 6 bases; nucleotides outside the gene matches: 3.

The J gene is TRBJ1-2, the V gene TRBV6-5; possibly TRBD1 for D (5 bases). Deletions cut 10 bases from V and 0 bases from J, with 12 bases between. CDR3 length: 13 amino acids. Germline V CDR1 and CDR2: MNHEY, SVGAGI. This CDR3 is CATKRQSNYGYTF. CDR3 sequence (DNA): TGTGCCACCAAGAGACAGTCTAACTATGGCTACACCTTC.

This chain links TRBV12-5 with TRBJ1-1; no firm D call. Germline V lookup: CDR1 LGHNT, CDR2 FRNRAP. This CDR3 is built from 17 residues. V lost 0 bases and J 0 bases, leaving 14 bases between the germline ends. The CDR3 sequence is CASGLVPLAAMNTEAFF. The DNA for the CDR3 is TGTGCTAGTGGTTTGGTACCACTCGCAGCCATGAACACTGAAGCTTTCTTT. Variable domain in full (rest from reference TRBV12-5 and TRBJ1-1): DARVTQTPRHKVTEMGQEVTMRCQPILGHNTVFWYRQTMMQGLELLAYFRNRAPLDDSGMPKDRFSAEMPDATLATLKIQPSEPRDSAVYFCASGLVPLAAMNTEAFFGQGTRLTVV.

This chain connects TRBV20-1 to TRBJ1-2, with D possibly TRBD1 on 6 matching bases. Per germline, CDR1 DFQATT and CDR2 SNEGSKA (reference sequence). V lost 5 bases, J lost 6 bases, and 7 bases lay in between. The CDR3 sequence is 10 residues long. CDR3 DNA: TGCAGTGCTTACAGGGATGGCTACACCTTC. Amino acids: CSAYRDGYTF.

The chain links TRBV19 to TRBJ2-4; D is ambiguous. V shed 10 bases and J shed 3 bases, with 4 bases lying between them. The CDR3 has 10 residues. CDR1 is LNHDA and CDR2 is SQIVND in the germline V gene (reference sequence). The CDR3 spells CAKSKNIQYF. The CDR3 nucleotides read TGTGCCAAGAGCAAAAACATTCAGTACTTC.

The chain links TRBV5-6 to TRBJ2-3, with D perhaps matching TRBD1 (6 bases). The germline V and J ends were trimmed by 4 bases and 3 bases, with 12 bases remaining between them. The CDR3 runs to 14 residues. The germline CDR1 and CDR2 sequences are SGHDT and YYEEEE. CDR3: CASSTTDSTDTQYF. The CDR3 coding sequence is TGTGCCAGCAGCACCACGGACAGTACAGATACGCAGTATTTT.

CDR3 sequence reads: CASSQDSWGQETLRGYTF. CDR3 DNA: TGTGCCAGCAGCCAAGATAGCTGGGGACAGGAAACATTGCGCGGCTACACCTTC. The chain has TRBV4-2 and TRBJ1-2; 8 bases match TRBD1. V trimming: 0 bases; J trimming: 8 bases; junction bases outside the gene matches: 17. Germline V gene data show CDR1 as LGHNA and CDR2 as YNFKEQ. CDR3 length: 18 amino acids.

The chain joins TRBV13 to TRBJ2-6; D is ambiguous. The germline V gene encodes CDR1 PRHDT and CDR2 FYEKMQ (reference sequence). The length of the CDR3 is 14 residues. The germline V and J ends were trimmed by 3 bases and 1 base, with 4 bases remaining between them. CDR3 bases: TGTGCCAGCAGCTTGGGGTCTGGGGCCAACGTCCTGACTTTC. Translated, it gives CASSLGSGANVLTF.

The V and J genes are TRBV30 and TRBJ2-3; tentative D call: TRBD1 (6 bases). Germline assignment: CDR1 GTSNPN and CDR2 SVGIG (reference sequence). Trimming removed 4 bases at V and 2 bases at J, with 13 bases between. The CDR3 is made up of 14 amino acids. This CDR3 reads CAWTTGPLTDTQYF. In nucleotides, the CDR3 is TGTGCCTGGACGACAGGCCCTCTCACAGATACGCAGTATTTT.

J is TRBJ2-7 and V is TRBV5-6, with D perhaps TRBD1 (7 bases). Trimming removed 2 bases at V and 4 bases at J, with 13 bases between. CDR3 length equals 14 residues. The germline V gene has CDR1 SGHDT and CDR2 YYEEEE. The CDR3 here is CASSFAGQHYEQYF. CDR3 coding DNA: TGTGCCAGCAGCTTTGCGGGACAGCATTACGAGCAGTACTTC. Looking up the rest from reference TRBV5-6 and TRBJ2-7 gives the full variable domain: DAGVTQSPTHLIKTRGQQVTLRCSPKSGHDTVSWYQQALGQGPQFIFQYYEEEERQRGNFPDRFSGHQFPNYSSELNVNALLLGDSALYLCASSFAGQHYEQYFGPGTRLTVT.

This clone was observed once. The chain uses TRBV4-2 and TRBJ1-6, with TRBD1 as a possible D gene (5 bases). CDR3 length: 16 residues. Germline V gives CDR1 LGHNA, CDR2 YNFKEQ. V lost 4 bases to trimming and J lost 5 bases, with 15 bases between them. Written as DNA, the CDR3 is TGTGCCAGCAGCCCACTGGACGGCAGGGATAATTCACCCCTCCACTTT. Protein product: CASSPLDGRDNSPLHF.

This clone has only one observation. The chain couples TRBV7-2 to TRBJ2-2; unclear D gene. CDR3 length: 14 amino acids. The germline gives CDR1 SGHTA, CDR2 FQGNSA. V was trimmed by 1 base and J by 2 bases, leaving 5 bases between them. This CDR3 is CASSLVYNTGELFF. Written as DNA, the CDR3 is TGTGCCAGCAGCTTAGTATATAACACCGGGGAGCTGTTTTTT.

The gene calls are TRBV29-1 and TRBJ1-6; D remains ambiguous. CDR1 and CDR2 from the germline V gene are SQVTM and ANQGSEA. There are 14 residues in the CDR3. V was trimmed by 4 bases and J by 0 bases, leaving 7 bases between them. CDR3 in DNA: TGCAGCGTTGGGCAGAGCTCCTATAATTCACCCCTCCACTTT. Translation gives CSVGQSSYNSPLHF.

The V gene is TRBV6-5, the J gene TRBJ1-1, with D maybe TRBD1 (6 bases). The CDR3 has 14 amino acids. Per the germline V gene, CDR1 is MNHEY and CDR2 is SVGAGI. V lost 10 bases and J lost 4, with 19 bases in between. This chain's CDR3 is CATSRGGHLTEAFF. CDR3 nucleotides: TGTGCCACCTCCCGCGGGGGGCATCTCACTGAAGCTTTCTTT.

The genes are TRBV18 and TRBJ1-1; possible D gene TRBD1, 6 bases. With 4 bases removed from V and 3 bases from J, the gap between germline ends came to 18 bases. CDR3 length equals 16 residues. The germline gives CDR1 KGHSH, CDR2 LQKENI. CDR3 nucleotide sequence: TGTGCCAGCTCACGTGGTGTGGGGGCCAGGGACACTGAAGCTTTCTTT. Translated, it gives CASSRGVGARDTEAFF. The complete variable domain, with remaining parts taken from reference TRBV18 and TRBJ1-1, reads NAGVMQNPRHLVRRRGQEARLRCSPMKGHSHVYWYRQLPEEGLKFMVYLQKENIIDESGMPKERFSAEFPKEGPSILRIQQVVRGDSAAYFCASSRGVGARDTEAFFGQGTRLTVV.

The chain recombines TRBV7-9 with TRBJ2-5; TRBD1 matches 8 bases. Germline values: CDR1 SEHNR, CDR2 FQNEAQ (reference sequence). Trimming removed 3 bases from V and 4 bases from J; junction bases left unmatched: 1. The length of the CDR3 is 13 residues. CDR3 amino acids: CASSLGQAETQYF. CDR3 nucleotides: TGTGCCAGCAGCTTGGGACAGGCAGAGACCCAGTACTTC.

The V and J genes are TRBV20-1 and TRBJ2-7; D ambiguous. V dropped 1 base and J dropped 3 bases, with 4 bases sitting between them. CDR3 length: 11 amino acids. CDR1 and CDR2 from the germline V gene are DFQATT and SNEGSKA (reference sequence). The CDR3 spells CSARGYYEQYF. CDR3 coding DNA: TGCAGTGCTAGAGGGTACTACGAGCAGTACTTC.

The chain employs TRBV7-3 and TRBJ1-1; 10 bases map to TRBD1. Germline V gives CDR1 SGHTA, CDR2 FQGTGA. This CDR3 is 17 amino acids long. V shed 5 bases, J shed 3 bases, and the junction held 12 bases outside the gene matches. DNA for the CDR3: TGTGCCAGCAGCCGATTGACAGGGGGCGCGTGGGACACTGAAGCTTTCTTT. Amino acids: CASSRLTGGAWDTEAFF.

V and J are TRBV7-9 and TRBJ2-5, with 10 nucleotides matching TRBD1. The CDR3 has 15 residues. Germline CDR1 SEHNR, CDR2 FQNEAQ (reference sequence). The ends lost 4 bases at V and 2 bases at J; junction bases unmatched: 4. CDR3: CASSSRTGGQETQYF. The CDR3 nucleotides read TGTGCCAGCAGCTCCCGGACAGGGGGACAAGAGACCCAGTACTTC. Drawing the rest from reference TRBV7-9 and TRBJ2-5, the complete variable domain is DTGVSQNPRHKITKRGQNVTFRCDPISEHNRLYWYRQTLGQGPEFLTYFQNEAQLEKSRLLSDRFSAERPKGSFSTLEIQRTEQGDSAMYLCASSSRTGGQETQYFGPGTRLLVL.